The source of this TCR beta chain is a study of Ad26.COV2.S vaccination and SARS-CoV-2 variants. Across the study: Donor allocation was to the COV1001 Ad26.COV2.S trial arm. Donor got 5x10^10 or 1x10^11 viral particles of Ad26.COV2.S.

Treatment denoted: 15 to 20 received Ad26.COV2.S at low or high dose, single or two shots; five or six received placebo; per-sample allocation not given. Day 63 after the first vaccine or placebo injection was the time point for sampling. At a Boston site, the person donating was an adult of 18-55 years. The vaccine delivered Wuhan-strain SARS-CoV-2 spike through an Ad26 vector. The repertoire was sequenced with immunoSEQ multiplex PCR; TCRdb's copy has only in-frame clones and lacks some. The sample holds hundreds of thousands of clones, about nine tenths seen once. Here the sequenced sample was peripheral blood, taken in a trial of Ad26.COV2.S vaccine versus placebo. The receptor was derived from a person aged 18 to 65 who received the Ad26.COV2.S COVID-19 vaccine or a placebo.

The CDR3 DNA sequence: TGTGCCAGCAGCTTACTCGGTTCACTGGATACGCAGTATTTT. Translating it yields CASSLLGSLDTQYF. The genes are TRBV5-4 and TRBJ2-3; D not certain. Looked up from germline, CDR1 is SGHNT and CDR2 is YYREEE (reference sequence). Trimming took off 2 bases at V and 6 bases at J, with 13 bases between the two ends. The CDR3 is 14 residues long. Full variable domain (outside the CDR3, taken from reference TRBV5-4 and TRBJ2-3): ETGVTQSPTHLIKTRGQQVTLRCSSQSGHNTVSWYQQALGQGPQFIFQYYREEENGRGNFPPRFSGLQFPNYSSELNVNALELDDSALYLCASSLLGSLDTQYFGPGTRLTVL.